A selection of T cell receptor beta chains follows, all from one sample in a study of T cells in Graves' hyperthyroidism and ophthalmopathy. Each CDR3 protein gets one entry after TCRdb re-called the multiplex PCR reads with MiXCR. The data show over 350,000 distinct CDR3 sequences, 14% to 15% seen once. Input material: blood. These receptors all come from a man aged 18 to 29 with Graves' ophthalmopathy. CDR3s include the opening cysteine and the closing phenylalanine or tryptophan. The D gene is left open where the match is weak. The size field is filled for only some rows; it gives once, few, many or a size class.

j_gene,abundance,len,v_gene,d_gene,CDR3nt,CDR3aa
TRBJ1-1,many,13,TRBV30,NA,TGTGCCTGGAGATTTTTCGGGGACACTGAAGCTTTCTTT,CAWRFFGDTEAFF
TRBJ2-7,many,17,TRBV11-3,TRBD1,TGTGCCAGCAGCTTGATTCCACCGGGACAGTGGGTTTACGAGCAGTACTTC,CASSLIPPGQWVYEQYF
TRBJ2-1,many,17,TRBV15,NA,TGTGCCACCAGCAGAGATTCGTTTCCGCGGTTTTACAATGAGCAGTTCTTC,CATSRDSFPRFYNEQFF
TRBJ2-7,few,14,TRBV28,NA,TGTGCCAGCAGTCCTTTGGGGGGAGGTGGGGAGCAGTACTTC,CASSPLGGGGEQYF
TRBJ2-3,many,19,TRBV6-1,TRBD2,TGTGCCAGCAGTGAGCTCCCGGTATTTGTGCGGGAGATCACAGATACGCAGTATTTT,CASSELPVFVREITDTQYF
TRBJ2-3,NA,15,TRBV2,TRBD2,TGTGCCATCCGGGGACTAGCGGGGCCTACAGATACGCAGTATTTT,CAIRGLAGPTDTQYF
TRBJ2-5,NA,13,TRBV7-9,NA,TGTGCCAGCAGCGGGACATTACAAGAGACCCAGTACTTC,CASSGTLQETQYF
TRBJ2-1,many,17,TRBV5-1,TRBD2,TGCGCCAGCAGCTGGTGGTCTAGCGGGAGGGCCGGGAATGAGCAGTTCTTC,CASSWWSSGRAGNEQFF
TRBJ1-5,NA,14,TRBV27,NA,TGTGCCAGCAGTTTATTTAGGGGCAATCAGCCCCAGCATTTT,CASSLFRGNQPQHF
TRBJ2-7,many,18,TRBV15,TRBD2,TGTGCCACCAGCAGGACCCACTCGGCTAGCGGGAGGGCCTACGAGCAGTACTTC,CATSRTHSASGRAYEQYF
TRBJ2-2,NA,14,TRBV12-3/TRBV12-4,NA,TGTGCCAGCAGTCGGAGGGCCAACACCGGGGAGCTGTTTTTT,CASSRRANTGELFF
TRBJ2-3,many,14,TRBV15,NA,TGTGCCACCAGCAGAGAGAGTAACACAGATACGCAGTATTTT,CATSRESNTDTQYF
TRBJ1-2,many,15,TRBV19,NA,TGTGCCAGTAGTATCCTCTCGAAGGGGAGGGATGGCTACACCTTC,CASSILSKGRDGYTF
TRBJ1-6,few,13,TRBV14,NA,TGTGCCAGCAGCCCCTTCTCGGAGTCACCCCTCCACTTT,CASSPFSESPLHF
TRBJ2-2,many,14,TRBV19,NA,TGTGCCAGTAGTCCCAGGGGGAACACCGGGGAGCTGTTTTTT,CASSPRGNTGELFF
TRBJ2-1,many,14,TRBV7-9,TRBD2,TGTGCCAGCAGCAGTAGCGGGACGGGCAATGAGCAGTTCTTC,CASSSSGTGNEQFF
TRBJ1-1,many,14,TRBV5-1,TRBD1,TGCGCCAGCAGCACGGAGGGGACAGTCCCTGAAGCTTTCTTT,CASSTEGTVPEAFF
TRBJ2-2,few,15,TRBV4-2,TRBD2,TGTGCCAGCAGGGAACTAGCGGGAGGGACCGGGGAGCTGTTTTTT,CASRELAGGTGELFF
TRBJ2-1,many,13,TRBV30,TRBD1,TGTGCCTGGAGTGTACAGGGGGGCAATGAGCAGTTCTTC,CAWSVQGGNEQFF
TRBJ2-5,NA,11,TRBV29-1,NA,TGCAGCGTAGGTCGCGCAGAGACCCAGTACTTC,CSVGRAETQYF
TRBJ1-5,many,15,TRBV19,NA,TGTGCCAGTAGTATGGGCAGGGAGTCCAGTCAGCCCCAGCATTTT,CASSMGRESSQPQHF
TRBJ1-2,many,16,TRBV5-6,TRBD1,TGTGCCAGCTTCCCCGCAGGGGACAGGGTAAACTATGGCTACACCTTC,CASFPAGDRVNYGYTF
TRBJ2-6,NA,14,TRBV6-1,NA,TGTGCCAGCAGCGCAATCCCTGGGGCCAACGTCCTGACTTTC,CASSAIPGANVLTF
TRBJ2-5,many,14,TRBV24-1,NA,TGTGCCACCAGTGATTACCACGGCCCAGAGACCCAGTACTTC,CATSDYHGPETQYF
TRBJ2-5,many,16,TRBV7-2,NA,TGTGCCAGCACCCAAGGCTTACTCCGGGACGCAGAGACCCAGTACTTC,CASTQGLLRDAETQYF
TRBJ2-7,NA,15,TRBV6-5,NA,TGTGCCAGCGGTTTGCGGTCTAGAGAGGGCCACGAGCAGTACTTC,CASGLRSREGHEQYF
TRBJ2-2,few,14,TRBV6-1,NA,TGTGCCAGCAGGGCCGAGAAGAACACCGGGGAGCTGTTTTTT,CASRAEKNTGELFF
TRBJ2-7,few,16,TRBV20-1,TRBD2,TGCAGTGCTGTCGGGACTAGCGGGCTCAGCTCCTACAAGCAGTACTTC,CSAVGTSGLSSYKQYF
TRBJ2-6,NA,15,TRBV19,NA,TGTGCCAGTAAAGATCTGGTCTCTGGGGCCAACGTCCTGACTTTC,CASKDLVSGANVLTF
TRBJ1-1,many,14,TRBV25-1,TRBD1,TGTGCCAGCAGTGATTACCCCGGGACAGCTGAAGCTTTCTTT,CASSDYPGTAEAFF
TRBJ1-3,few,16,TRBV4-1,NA,TGCGCCAGCAGCCAACACGTCGGGGGCGGTGGAAACACCATATATTTT,CASSQHVGGGGNTIYF
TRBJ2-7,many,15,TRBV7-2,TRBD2,TGTGCCAGCAGCTTAGTTGCCGGGGGGGCCTACGAGCAGTACTTC,CASSLVAGGAYEQYF
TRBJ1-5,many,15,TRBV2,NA,TGTGCCAGCAGTGAAGATAGGACGGGAAATCAGCCCCAGCATTTT,CASSEDRTGNQPQHF
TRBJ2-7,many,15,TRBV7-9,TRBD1,TGTGCCAGCAGCTTTACTAGGGACAGGGGCTACGAGCAGTACTTC,CASSFTRDRGYEQYF
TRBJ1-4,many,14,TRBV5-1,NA,TGCGCCAGCAGCTTGGGCCAGGGTCGAGAAAAACTGTTTTTT,CASSLGQGREKLFF
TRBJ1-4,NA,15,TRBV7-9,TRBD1,TGTGCCAGCAGCTCCGCCAGGGGGCCTCATGAAAAACTGTTTTTT,CASSSARGPHEKLFF
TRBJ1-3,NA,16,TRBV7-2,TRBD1,TGTGCCAGCAGCTTGAGGGGACAGTCCTCTGGAAACACCATATATTTT,CASSLRGQSSGNTIYF
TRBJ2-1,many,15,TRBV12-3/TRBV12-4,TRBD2,TGTGCCAGCAGTTCAGCGGCGGGGGCCTACAATGAGCAGTTCTTC,CASSSAAGAYNEQFF
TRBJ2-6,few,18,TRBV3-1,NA,TGTGCCAGCAGCCCCAGGGTTAGTTCTATCTCTGGGGCCAACGTCCTGACTTTC,CASSPRVSSISGANVLTF
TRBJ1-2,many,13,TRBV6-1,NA,TGTGCCAGCAGTGAATATGGGCCAGGAGGCTACACCTTC,CASSEYGPGGYTF
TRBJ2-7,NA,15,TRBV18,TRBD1,TGTGCCAGCTCACCACAGGGGGCCCTGCCCTACGAGCAGTACTTC,CASSPQGALPYEQYF
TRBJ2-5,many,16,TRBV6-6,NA,TGTGCCAGCAGTTACTCCCTTCAGATGTCCAGGGAGACCCAGTACTTC,CASSYSLQMSRETQYF
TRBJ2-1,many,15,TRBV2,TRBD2,TGTGCCAGCAGTCCTGGGACTAGCGGGGGGCATGAGCAGTTCTTC,CASSPGTSGGHEQFF
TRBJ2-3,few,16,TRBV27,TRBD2,TGTGCCAGCAGTTCTACGGGCGGGAGGGCCGGGGATACGCAGTATTTT,CASSSTGGRAGDTQYF
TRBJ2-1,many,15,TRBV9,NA,TGTGCCAGCAGCGTAGACGGAGAACCCTACAATGAGCAGTTCTTC,CASSVDGEPYNEQFF
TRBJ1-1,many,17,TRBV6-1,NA,TGTGCCAGCAGTGAAGTGGTGGTAGGGTTTTTGAACACTGAAGCTTTCTTT,CASSEVVVGFLNTEAFF
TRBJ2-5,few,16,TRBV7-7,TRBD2,TGTGCTAGCAGCGCCATGGGCCTAGCGGGAGTGGAGACCCAGTACTTC,CASSAMGLAGVETQYF
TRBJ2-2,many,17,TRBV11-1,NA,TGTGCCAGCAGCTACCCCTGGGGGGAGTCGAGAATCGGGGAGCTGTTTTTT,CASSYPWGESRIGELFF
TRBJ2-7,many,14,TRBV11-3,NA,TGTGCCAGCAGCTTTCTAACAGTGCGTTACGAGCAGTACTTC,CASSFLTVRYEQYF
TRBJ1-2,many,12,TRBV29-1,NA,TGCAGCGTTGGTGGTCAGGACCATGGCTACACCTTC,CSVGGQDHGYTF
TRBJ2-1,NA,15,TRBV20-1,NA,TGCAGTGCTCTCCGGGGTGGGGGGGCCCACAATGAGCAGTTCTTC,CSALRGGGAHNEQFF
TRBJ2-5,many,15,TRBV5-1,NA,TGCGCCAGCAGCTTGGAGTTCGGCAGGGCAGAGACCCAGTACTTC,CASSLEFGRAETQYF
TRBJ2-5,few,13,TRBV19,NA,TGTGCCAGTAGTAACAGTGCTGGGGAGACCCAGTACTTC,CASSNSAGETQYF